Shown below are 12 T cell receptor beta chains from a single sample sequenced in a study of blood T cells in healthy people across ages. A J-beta primer mix and a sample-barcoded 5' primer were used in a second PCR of roughly 7 to 12 cycles. MiXCR was run by TCRdb on the 5' RACE reads, yielding one entry per CDR3 protein. The table records 1.5 million to 2 million distinct CDR3 sequences, about two fifths of them present only once. Sequencing was performed on blood. The receptor set was obtained from a human donor in good health.

The chain uses TRBV7-2 and TRBJ1-1; D remains ambiguous. The CDR3 length is 14 residues. Germline V CDR1 and CDR2: SGHTA, FQGNSA. Trimming stripped 1 base from V and 11 bases from J, with 17 bases between. The CDR3 loop is CASSLDPTRAVAFF. The CDR3 DNA is TGTGCCAGCAGCTTAGACCCCACGCGGGCAGTCGCTTTCTTT.

This clonotype has a handful of counts. The rearrangement uses TRBV7-9 and TRBJ2-1; TRBD2 aligns across 8 bases. The V gene end was trimmed by 5 bases and the J gene end by 1 base; junction bases not matched to a gene: 7. CDR1 and CDR2 from the germline V gene are SEHNR and FQNEAQ (reference sequence). There are 16 residues in the CDR3. The CDR3 DNA reads TGTGCCAGCAGCCCCATTGGGACTAGGTCCTACAATGAGCAGTTCTTC. It is translated as CASSPIGTRSYNEQFF.

The chain is built from TRBV6-6 and TRBJ1-1; D is ambiguous. Trimming cost V 7 bases and J 1 base, with 10 bases left between them. Looked up from germline, CDR1 is MNHNY and CDR2 is SVGAGI (reference sequence). The CDR3 extends over 13 amino acids. DNA for the CDR3: TGTGCCAGCACCTACCCACAGAACACTGAAGCTTTCTTT. Its protein is CASTYPQNTEAFF.

This clonotype was recorded many times. The V call is TRBV5-6, the J call TRBJ2-7, with 7 bases lining up with TRBD1. V trimming: 4 bases; J trimming: 2 bases; junction bases outside the gene matches: 9. This CDR3 comprises 15 residues. CDR1 SGHDT and CDR2 YYEEEE come from the germline V gene. CDR3 bases: TGTGCCAGCAGCCGCCGACAGGGAGCCCCCTACGAGCAGTACTTC. Residues: CASSRRQGAPYEQYF.

The rearrangement joins TRBV5-1 to TRBJ2-1, with D perhaps being TRBD1 or TRBD2 (6 bases each). This CDR3 has 17 residues. The V end was cut by 0 bases, the J end by 4 bases, with 17 bases between. Germline CDR1 is SGHRS and CDR2 is YFSETQ. The CDR3, as DNA: TGCGCCAGCAGCTTGGGGGCGACAGGAGGGATTTACAATGAGCAGTTCTTC. This encodes CASSLGATGGIYNEQFF.

The V and J genes are TRBV7-2 and TRBJ2-7, with D uncertain. V lost 4 bases to trimming and J lost 4 bases, with 17 bases between them. Germline CDR1 is SGHTA and CDR2 is FQGNSA. The CDR3 runs to 15 residues. This CDR3 reads CASSSLPLVRYEQYF. Written as DNA, the CDR3 is TGTGCCAGCAGCTCCCTCCCTCTAGTTAGGTACGAGCAGTACTTC.

The chain has TRBV7-9 and TRBJ2-2; the match to TRBD1 covers 9 bases. Germline V CDR1 and CDR2: SEHNR, FQNEAQ (reference sequence). The trim removed 4 bases at V and 4 bases at J, leaving 4 bases unmatched. This CDR3 contains 15 residues. CDR3 sequence reads: CASSSQTGGTGELFF. The CDR3 bases are TGTGCCAGCAGCTCCCAGACAGGGGGCACCGGGGAGCTGTTTTTT.

The rearrangement uses TRBV9 and TRBJ2-4; 12 bases agree with TRBD1. The end of the DNA aligns better with TRBJ2-7, so the J call may be wrong. The CDR3 sequence is 15 residues long. In germline, CDR1 is SGDLS, CDR2 YYNGEE. CDR3 sequence: CASSPGTGGVYEQYF. The CDR3 DNA reads as TGTGCCAGCAGCCCTGGGACAGGGGGCGTTTACGAGCAGTACTTC.

Comments on this clonotype: A much more abundant neighbour one base away suggests this may be a read error. The genes are TRBV10-3 and TRBJ2-2; D is perhaps TRBD2 (6 bases). CDR3 length: 16 residues. Between the trimmed V and J ends, which lost 6 bases and 0 bases, there was a span of 14 bases. Germline lookup yields CDR1 ENHRY and CDR2 SYGVKD. CDR3 region: CAISHGGTANTGELFF. CDR3 nucleotide sequence: TGTGCCATCAGCCACGGGGGAACAGCGAACACCGGGGAGCTGTTTTTT.

Of note for this clonotype: A read error may produce the germline difference seen at one junction end. This chain connects TRBV7-2 to TRBJ2-3; D is uncertain. Germline CDR1 is SGHTA and CDR2 is FQGNSA. The CDR3 spans 15 residues. In DNA, the CDR3 is TGCGCCAGCAGCCGTAGTGGACCCCTCACAGATACGCAGTATTTT. This encodes CASSRSGPLTDTQYF.

The rearrangement links TRBV4-2 to TRBJ2-7; possibly TRBD1 or TRBD2 for D (5 bases each). Per germline, CDR1 LGHNA and CDR2 YNFKEQ. With 3 bases removed from V and 0 bases from J, the gap between germline ends came to 18 bases. This CDR3 comprises 17 residues. CDR3 DNA sequence: TGTGCCAGCAGCCAGGCATTTAGCCCAGGGAGCTCCTACGAGCAGTACTTC. Translating it yields CASSQAFSPGSSYEQYF.

This clonotype was observed a handful of times. This chain connects TRBV20-1 to TRBJ2-5; D is possibly TRBD2 (6 bases). The germline gives CDR1 DFQATT, CDR2 SNEGSKA (reference sequence). CDR3 length: 12 amino acids. Between the trimmed V and J ends, which lost 5 bases and 3 bases, there was a span of 10 bases. CDR3 sequence (DNA): TGCAGTGCTGGGGGGAATAAAGAGACCCAGTACTTC. It codes for CSAGGNKETQYF.